Sequencing of this T cell receptor beta chain was carried out in a study of cytomegalovirus exposure and HLA in healthy donors listed by TCRdb under 2017. Broadly, across the study: An earlier analysis of 550 to 700 of the donors reported more than 250 Gb of sequence data and roughly 110 million unique TCR beta sequences from approximately 180 million T cells. Among 398 genotyped donors of the cohort, an average of about 240,000 unique TCR beta nucleotide sequences were sequenced per donor, roughly 18% of them non-productive. Five DR-DQ haplotypes were handled as single units for association and clustering because linkage in the cohort was strong. Of the approximately 400 genotyped donors, approximately 80% were placed in the genetic ancestry cluster associated with self-reported Caucasian donors. Every discovery cohort repertoire had been produced on one sequencing platform. To predict cytomegalovirus infection status, the study combined high-throughput TCR immunosequencing, statistical association of individual TCRs with disease status, and machine learning. Around 330 gigabases of sequencing data and 75 million to 85 million unique TCR sequences made up an early release that covered about 640 HLA-typed donors. Using immunosequencing, the study profiled T cell repertoires from 500 to 800 subjects and related those repertoires to cytomegalovirus serostatus. Alongside the repertoire data, information on donor age, sex, ethnicity and CMV serostatus was compiled. In a later analysis, previously published TCR beta repertoires from fewer than 750 donors were re-analyzed and high-resolution HLA genotyping was added so that TCR occurrence patterns could be studied. The number of typed donors differed by locus: about 620-630 for A, B, C, DRB1 and DQB1; approximately 520 for DQA1; some 610 for DPA1; and approximately 450 for DPB1. Rather than drawing on any new phenotypic data, the later analysis identified candidate immune exposures from TCR beta sequences and the way those sequences occurred across donors. Class I and class II HLA loci were covered by the typing at four-digit resolution. In addition to the first cohort of 500 to 850 subjects, a separate validation cohort of 100 to 150 different subjects was used. An earlier analysis of 587 of the donors applied high-throughput TCR beta sequencing to assess whether each TCR beta V gene segment acted as functional or pseudogenic. Genome-wide SNP genotypes for about 65% of the roughly 700 donors were used in a later genetic analysis, which treated that subset as a discovery cohort. The study was designed to test whether signatures of past pathogen exposure could be identified by cataloging public T cell receptors.

This clone was seen once. This clone's antigen is unknown. The junction differs from germline at one of its ends, possibly a read error. The investigation overall reported the following: According to a later analysis, most CMV-associated TCR beta chains appeared to be HLA-restricted, and the HLA associations seemed to be driven largely by CMV exposure. A later genetic analysis associated a missense DCLRE1C variant with V-gene and J-gene trimming of TCR beta chains, and an independent cohort replicated the association. CMV serostatus was the only immune exposure information available for the cohort. Because counts were too low, about 18 rarely observed V segments, including chromosome 9 orphons, were excluded from the earlier analysis of about 500 of the donors. The authors suggested that the approach could potentially be extended to other disease states and immunological phenotypes. A later analysis found that TCR association rates varied across HLA loci, with DRB1 alleles showing the most associated TCRs and HLA-C alleles the fewest. In a later analysis, several top co-occurrence clusters were reported to appear linked to parvovirus B19, influenza, CMV and Epstein-Barr virus. Across donors, most TCR sequences were observed very rarely, whereas some public TCRs were present in many individuals. In a later analysis, HLA-associated TCR beta chains showed more clonal expansion and lower generation probabilities than non-associated chains that were equally common. This cohort had only TCR beta chains sequenced, and the lack of alpha or paired-chain data limited which features could be detected. Because HLA typing was missing for some donors at each locus, association tests included only the typed subset. The study listed 150 to 200 TCR beta chains as associated with cytomegalovirus. A further reported finding was that TCR beta sequences accurately predicted the HLA-A and HLA-B alleles for most subjects in the first cohort. Specific HLA alleles were associated with 16,951 TCR beta sequences at a false discovery rate of 0.05 in a later analysis. When HLA alleles, especially DR and DQ, strongly co-occurred, attributing TCR associations to individual alleles was difficult. In vitro tests confirmed that a few of the cytomegalovirus-associated TCR beta chains recognize cytomegalovirus antigens. The presence/absence analyses assumed that sequencing depth was roughly uniform across donors, and that assumption may not be true. In an earlier analysis of about 600 of the donors, most TCR beta V segments appeared in productive rearrangements about 87% or about 30% of the time, broadly matching IMGT annotations. Compared with the roughly 600-donor mean, donors in an Asian-associated ancestry cluster had fewer N-insertions in productive TCRs, according to a later genetic analysis. Linkage disequilibrium might explain the correlated functional status among segregating V segments, but an unknown experimental factor could not be ruled out. A group of highly shared sequence variants was considered likely to be a technical artifact of the sequencing pipeline. The classifier was reported to diagnose cytomegalovirus status with high specificity and sensitivity in both the original and validation cohorts.

Library generation was performed with the immunoSEQ multiplex PCR assay. A mixture of 60 forward primers for TCR Vbeta segments and 13 reverse primers for TCR Jbeta segments was used in the multiplex PCR. The CDR3 region of rearranged TCR beta genes was amplified from genomic DNA with a multiplex PCR assay. On the Illumina HiSeq System, the amplified TCR beta libraries were sequenced as 87-base-pair reads. The published analysis was carried out like this. Across the 700 or so repertoires, a later analysis counted 75 million to 90 million unique TCR beta chains, around 11 million of which were shared by at least two donors. Raw reads were error-corrected and collapsed into unique sequences by a nearest-neighbor algorithm in which closely related sequences were merged to remove PCR and sequencing errors. Alignment of CDR3 sequences to IMGT reference sequences was used to assign V, D and J gene segments. For a sequence to be retained, a match of at least six nucleotides was required to both a V gene segment and a J gene segment. Rearrangements were classified as productive when the CDR3 lacked stop codons and remained in frame with V and J, and all other rearrangements were classified as non-productive. CDR3 was defined according to IMGT convention as the region running from the second conserved V-encoded cysteine to the conserved J-encoded phenylalanine. Sequences without an unambiguous match to a single V gene segment were excluded from the earlier analysis of approximately 560 of the donors. In an earlier analysis of around 590 of the donors, a V segment was called functional when productive rearrangements were above 56.7%, and segregating when the standard deviation between donors exceeded 5%. To diagnose cytomegalovirus status from the catalog of TCR beta chain sequences, a statistical classification framework was built. In a later analysis, TCR nucleotide sequences were compared against IMGT/GENE-DB human TR gene sequences so that V and J genes could be assigned. Using the TCRdist pipeline, a later analysis assigned CDR3 sequences along with most-parsimonious VDJ recombination scenarios. In a later analysis, every TCR beta chain was defined by the combination of its CDR3 amino acid sequence and its V-gene family, and reads without a unique V-gene family were dropped. To address suspected cross-contamination and a sequencing artifact, a later analysis removed 592 highly shared, low-generation-probability nucleotide sequences. For each public chain, a later analysis derived a clonal expansion index from normalized ranks of inferred template counts within each repertoire. In a later analysis, generation probabilities were computed with a VDJ recombination model fitted to out-of-frame rearrangements, and the resulting probabilities were checked against IGoR. A later analysis scored TCR-TCR, TCR-HLA and TCR-CMV co-occurrence with hypergeometric tests, applying a repertoire-size bias correction to TCR pairs. A later analysis estimated false discovery rates by permuting HLA or CMV assignments 20 times. In a later analysis, co-occurring TCRs were grouped using DBSCAN, and TCRdist sequence similarity was added for clustering within HLA-allele-positive subsets. Repertoires with fewer than 30,000 or more than 120,000 public chains were left out of co-occurrence clustering, as were about 5 repertoires with anomalous nucleotide sharing. In its TCRdb copy, this immuneACCESS table keeps in-frame sequences only and misses some clones. Where compared with another copy, unresolved V genes explain less than half of these, and the others have no known cause. V, J and clone size derive from that table, while D and trimming were established from the DNA sequence. Across this sample there are roughly 150,000 clones, with around two thirds seen only once. The top ten clonotypes cover around 9.3% of the sample.

The cohort comprised some 730 healthy bone marrow donors. Cohort members were all nominally healthy when sampled, although unrecorded immune exposures were likely present. The donor was CMV seropositive and was included in the group of approximately 310 seropositive cohort members. Each donor provided a peripheral blood sample, and peripheral blood mononuclear cells were used for TCR beta sequencing. The Qiagen DNeasy Blood Extraction Kit was used to extract genomic DNA from the blood cell samples. The sample taken for sequencing was PBMCs. The TCR sequence derives from a man aged 25-45 years in good health and CMV-seropositive.

The bases read TGTGCGTGGACTCAACAGGGGGCTAGAACTGAAGCTTTCTTT. This is translated as CAWTQQGARTEAFF. The rearranged segments are TRBV30 and TRBJ1-1, with 9 bases aligning to TRBD1. CDR1 and CDR2, per the germline V gene (reference sequence), are GTSNPN and SVGIG. From its cysteine to its phenylalanine, the CDR3 spans 14 amino acids. The only DNA kept is the CDR3, 42 bases in frame from the first base.